These 30 T cell receptor beta chains were all obtained from the same sample, sequenced in a study of blood T cells in healthy people across ages. The authors ran a second PCR of about 7 to 11 cycles using a sample-barcoded 5' primer and a J-beta primer mix. From the 5' RACE reads, TCRdb called clonotypes with MiXCR, one entry per CDR3 protein. The table includes around 2 million distinct CDR3 sequences, about two fifths detected once. Sequenced material: blood. Every receptor here comes from a human donor in good health.

This chain links TRBV9 with TRBJ2-5; 9 nucleotides line up with TRBD1. Germline V gives CDR1 SGDLS, CDR2 YYNGEE. With V trimmed by 0 bases and J by 4 bases, 7 bases remained unmatched. The CDR3 has 16 residues. DNA of the CDR3: TGTGCCAGCAGCGTAGGGGGACAGGGCCGGGGAGAGACCCAGTACTTC. Its translation is CASSVGGQGRGETQYF.

This clonotype was observed a few times. The chain couples TRBV9 to TRBJ2-3; tentatively, D is TRBD1 (6 bases). V shed 4 bases and J shed 2 bases, with 14 bases lying between them. The CDR3 has 15 residues. The germline CDR1 and CDR2 sequences are SGDLS and YYNGEE. The CDR3, as DNA: TGTGCCAGCAGCTTTAGACAGGAGCACACAGATACGCAGTATTTT. Protein product: CASSFRQEHTDTQYF.

The V and J genes are TRBV20-1 and TRBJ2-5; D ambiguous. The CDR3 is 14 amino acids. The germline V gene has CDR1 DFQATT and CDR2 SNEGSKA (reference sequence). Trimming cost V 1 base and J 11 bases, with 20 bases left between them. Written as DNA, the CDR3 is TGCAGTGCTAGAGCGCCTCGGTCCTACAATGAGCAGTACTTC. This codes for CSARAPRSYNEQYF.

There are a few counts of this clonotype. The chain is built from TRBV9 and TRBJ1-6; 10 bases are a match to TRBD1. The CDR3 length is 17 residues. V lost 3 bases, J lost 10 bases, and 13 bases stayed unmatched. CDR1 and CDR2 (germline): SGDLS, YYNGEE. CDR3 in amino acids: CASSAHSGTGVLSPLHF. CDR3 DNA sequence: TGTGCCAGCAGCGCCCACAGCGGGACAGGGGTTTTATCACCCCTCCACTTT.

This clonotype was seen a handful of times. This sequence joins TRBV28 and TRBJ2-7; D might be TRBD2 (6 bases). Trimming removed 7 bases from V and 4 bases from J, with 17 bases in between. The CDR3 consists of 14 residues. Germline CDR1 MDHEN, CDR2 SYDVKM. In DNA form, the CDR3 reads TGTGCCAGCAAGGAGGGGCTCACGCCTTACGAGCAGTACTTC. Translation gives CASKEGLTPYEQYF. Full variable domain (rest looked up from reference TRBV28 and TRBJ2-7): DVKVTQSSRYLVKRTGEKVFLECVQDMDHENMFWYRQDPGLGLRLIYFSYDVKMKEKGDIPEGYSVSREKKERFSLILESASTNQTSMYLCASKEGLTPYEQYFGPGTRLTVT.

The gene calls are TRBV2 and TRBJ1-6, with unresolved D. Germline V lookup: CDR1 SNHLY, CDR2 FYNNEI. Trimming took 8 bases from V and 8 from J, leaving 13 bases between them. This CDR3 is 13 amino acids long. CDR3 amino acids: CASSPRVDSPLHF. CDR3 bases: TGTGCCAGCTCGCCCCGGGTGGATTCACCCCTCCACTTT.

V gene TRBV11-1 combines with J gene TRBJ2-5; D may correspond to TRBD1 or TRBD2 (5 bases each). Per the germline V gene, CDR1 is SGHAT and CDR2 is FQDESV (reference sequence). V was clipped by 5 bases and J by 6 bases, with 19 bases between them. This CDR3 has 15 amino acids. The CDR3 nucleotides read TGTGCCAGCAGCCCTTCGACGGGGCTTGGGAAGACCCAGTACTTC. Encoded protein: CASSPSTGLGKTQYF.

This clonotype was seen a few times. V and J are TRBV27 and TRBJ2-6, with a possible D match to TRBD2 (6 bases). The ends were cut back, 2 bases at V and 0 bases at J, with 14 bases in the middle. The CDR3 consists of 18 residues. Germline V gene data show CDR1 as MNHEY and CDR2 as SMNVEV (reference sequence). CDR3 in DNA: TGTGCCAGCAGTTTAAACCGGGACTTTAGCTCTGGGGCCAACGTCCTGACTTTC. Amino acid sequence: CASSLNRDFSSGANVLTF.

The CDR3 DNA sequence: TGTGCCAGCAGTTACAGGAGATTGGCCTACGAGCAGTACTTC. It codes for CASSYRRLAYEQYF. The chain couples TRBV6-2 or TRBV6-3 to TRBJ2-7, with D uncertain. The CDR3 is 14 residues long. Trimming took 2 bases from V and 2 from J, leaving 10 bases between them. Germline V gene lookup returns CDR1 MNHEY and CDR2 SVGEGT.

This clonotype occurred a few times. The chain uses TRBV28 and TRBJ2-4; 7 nucleotides agree with TRBD1. V dropped 10 bases and J dropped 6; count of bases not matched to a gene: 6. CDR1 and CDR2 (germline): MDHEN, SYDVKM. The CDR3 consists of 12 residues. For the CDR3, the DNA is TGTGCCACGACAGGGTTGGCAAACATTCAGTACTTC. Translation: CATTGLANIQYF.

The rearrangement joins TRBV6-6 to TRBJ1-2; D is unclear. Trimming stripped 5 bases from V and 4 bases from J, with 14 bases between. CDR3 size: 14 residues. The V gene's germline CDR1 is MNHNY and CDR2 SVGAGI (reference sequence). Written as DNA, the CDR3 is TGTGCCAGCAGTCCCCCCGGGCCCGGCTATGGCTACACCTTC. Its translation is CASSPPGPGYGYTF.

The chain links TRBV28 to TRBJ2-3; TRBD1 might be the D (6 bases). Looked up from germline, CDR1 is MDHEN and CDR2 is SYDVKM. The length of the CDR3 is 15 residues. Between the trimmed V and J ends, which lost 5 bases and 0 bases, there was a span of 12 bases. CDR3 in amino acids: CASSPGQSSTDTQYF. The CDR3, as DNA: TGTGCCAGCAGTCCGGGACAATCTAGCACAGATACGCAGTATTTT.

The chain employs TRBV7-2 and TRBJ1-5; TRBD1 agrees at 8 bases. The CDR3 covers 19 residues. Looked up from germline, CDR1 is SGHTA and CDR2 is FQGNSA. V trimming: 3 bases; J trimming: 4 bases; junction bases outside the gene matches: 17. CDR3 sequence: CASSLFPLWGQDSNQPQHF. DNA for the CDR3: TGTGCCAGCAGCTTGTTCCCGTTGTGGGGACAGGACAGTAATCAGCCCCAGCATTTT.

V usage is TRBV2 and J usage is TRBJ2-3, with D hard to call. Germline V gene lookup returns CDR1 SNHLY and CDR2 FYNNEI. The CDR3 covers 13 residues. The V and J ends lost 4 bases and 2 bases respectively, with 7 bases between them. The CDR3 region has the DNA TGTGCCAGCAGTGTCGTTTTCACAGATACGCAGTATTTT. This translates into CASSVVFTDTQYF.

The chain combines TRBV25-1 with TRBJ2-7; D unclear. Germline CDR1 and CDR2: MGHDK and SYGVNS. Trimming removed 7 bases at V and 0 bases at J, with 16 bases between. This CDR3 has 15 amino acids. The CDR3 DNA reads as TGTGCCAGCACCGGCAATGGATTTTTCTCCTACGAGCAGTACTTC. Amino acid sequence: CASTGNGFFSYEQYF.

This sequence joins TRBV20-1 and TRBJ2-3; 10 bases map to TRBD2. Losses at the gene ends were 8 bases for V and 0 bases for J; bases not matched to a gene: 8. The CDR3 runs 15 residues. Looked up from germline, CDR1 is DFQATT and CDR2 is SNEGSKA (reference sequence). The CDR3 loop is CSSYSGGFSTDTQYF. In nucleotides, the CDR3 is TGCAGTTCCTATAGCGGGGGGTTTAGCACAGATACGCAGTATTTT.

This clonotype was seen more than once but under ten times. This rearrangement joins TRBV4-1 to TRBJ1-2; D is perhaps TRBD1 (6 bases). Trimming removed 1 base from V and 1 base from J, with 7 bases in between. Germline loops: CDR1 MGHRA, CDR2 YSYEKL. This CDR3 is built from 14 residues. CDR3 loop: CASSQGQDNYGYTF. The CDR3 nucleotides read TGCGCCAGCAGCCAAGGACAGGATAACTATGGCTACACCTTC.

The chain carries TRBV5-1 and TRBJ2-5, with TRBD2 matching over 11 bases. V lost 0 bases to trimming and J lost 2 bases; unmatched junction nucleotides: 6. Germline lookup yields CDR1 SGHRS and CDR2 YFSETQ. This CDR3 has 17 amino acids. DNA for the CDR3: TGCGCCAGCAGCTTGGAGCTAGCGGGGGGCGGGCAAGAGACCCAGTACTTC. It yields the protein CASSLELAGGGQETQYF.

This clonotype was observed a few times. The V gene is TRBV4-1, the J gene TRBJ1-6; D ambiguous. V lost 1 base to trimming and J lost 5 bases, with 9 bases between them. Per germline, CDR1 MGHRA and CDR2 YSYEKL. The CDR3 sequence is 15 residues long. This CDR3 reads CASSQGTVDNSPLHF. CDR3 sequence (DNA): TGCGCCAGCAGCCAAGGAACCGTAGATAATTCACCCCTCCACTTT.

J is TRBJ2-1 and V is TRBV7-9; D is possibly TRBD2 (5 bases). V was cut by 5 bases and J by 1 base, with 24 bases left in between. CDR1 is SEHNR and CDR2 is FQNEAQ in the germline V gene (reference sequence). The CDR3 length is 19 residues. CDR3 DNA sequence: TGTGCCAGCAGCGCCGACCTACCTAGCACCATAGGGTCCTACAATGAGCAGTTCTTC. It encodes CASSADLPSTIGSYNEQFF.

To note about this clonotype: It may be a read error: a sequence one base away is much more abundant. The chain couples TRBV12-3 or TRBV12-4 to TRBJ1-2; D not resolved. V was shortened by 10 bases and J by 6 bases, with 12 bases between the two germline ends. This CDR3 spans 11 amino acids. The CDR3 DNA reads as TGTGCCACCAGCTACGTCCATGGCTACACCTTC. This encodes CATSYVHGYTF.

This sequence joins TRBV3-1 and TRBJ1-2, with D unresolved. The CDR3 runs 14 residues. Germline values: CDR1 LGHDT, CDR2 YNNKEL (reference sequence). The V end was cut by 2 bases, the J end by 0 bases, with 7 bases between. The CDR3 loop reads CASSQQDTNYGYTF. CDR3 DNA sequence: TGTGCCAGCAGCCAACAGGATACTAACTATGGCTACACCTTC. The variable domain in full, with the rest retrieved from reference TRBV3-1 and TRBJ1-2, is DTAVSQTPKYLVTQMGNDKSIKCEQNLGHDTMYWYKQDSKKFLKIMFSYNNKELIINETVPNRFSPKSPDKAHLNLHINSLELGDSAVYFCASSQQDTNYGYTFGSGTRLTVV.

The chain links TRBV5-1 to TRBJ2-7; TRBD1 is a possible D gene (5 bases). The CDR3 consists of 12 residues. Germline values: CDR1 SGHRS, CDR2 YFSETQ. Trimming pared 5 bases from V and 5 bases from J, leaving 11 bases between. Here the CDR3 reads CASRPDKNEQYF. The CDR3 bases are TGCGCCAGCAGGCCGGACAAGAACGAGCAGTACTTC.

The rearrangement links TRBV10-3 to TRBJ2-1; 7 nucleotides agree with TRBD1. Germline CDR1 reads ENHRY; CDR2 reads SYGVKD. The CDR3 spans 12 residues. With 6 bases clipped from V and 8 bases from J, the junction kept 4 bases outside the gene matches. The CDR3 loop reads CAISYRGDEQFF. In DNA form, the CDR3 reads TGTGCCATCAGCTACAGGGGTGATGAGCAGTTCTTC.

V is TRBV15 and J is TRBJ2-5; tentative D call: TRBD2 (6 bases). Germline CDR1 LNHNV, CDR2 YYDKDF (reference sequence). The ends were cut back, 8 bases at V and 0 bases at J, with 16 bases in the middle. This CDR3 is 15 amino acids long. This chain's CDR3 is CATRRRDLYQETQYF. The CDR3 DNA sequence: TGTGCCACCCGTCGGAGGGATTTGTACCAAGAGACCCAGTACTTC.

This clonotype was counted a few times. The chain employs TRBV5-5 and TRBJ2-3; D not resolved. Germline-derived CDR1 and CDR2 are SGHKS and YYEKEE (reference sequence). Trimming took off 0 bases at V and 5 bases at J, with 13 bases between the two ends. The CDR3 consists of 15 residues. DNA of the CDR3: TGTGCCAGCAGCTTGGCGGCACCCCGAGGAGATACGCAGTATTTT. This translates into CASSLAAPRGDTQYF.

V gene TRBV20-1 combines with J gene TRBJ1-2, with a tentative D call TRBD1 (6 bases). CDR3 size: 17 residues. Germline CDR1 reads DFQATT; CDR2 reads SNEGSKA (reference sequence). Trimming pared 3 bases from V and 7 bases from J, leaving 27 bases between. CDR3 protein: CSASTDFLGRGISGYTF. The CDR3 DNA reads as TGCAGTGCTAGTACGGATTTCTTGGGCAGGGGAATATCTGGCTACACCTTC.

CDR3 coding DNA: TGCGCCAGCACCCGGAGTGGCAGGGAGAGCGACGAGCAGTACTTC. Amino acids: CASTRSGRESDEQYF. The chain has TRBV5-1 and TRBJ2-5; D tentatively fits TRBD1 or TRBD2 (5 bases each). Near its end, the DNA agrees better with TRBJ2-7, so the J call may be wrong. Germline V gene lookup returns CDR1 SGHRS and CDR2 YFSETQ. The CDR3 has 15 amino acids.

The chain recombines TRBV20-1 with TRBJ2-3; D unclear. The CDR3 has 15 residues. CDR1 DFQATT and CDR2 SNEGSKA come from the germline V gene (reference sequence). Trimming pared 4 bases from V and 2 bases from J, leaving 16 bases between. CDR3 amino acids: CSAMPGLLSTDTQYF. Written as DNA, the CDR3 is TGCAGTGCTATGCCGGGTCTATTGTCCACAGATACGCAGTATTTT.

J is TRBJ2-2 and V is TRBV2, with TRBD1 identical over 8 bases. The length of the CDR3 is 15 residues. CDR1 SNHLY and CDR2 FYNNEI come from the germline V gene. J was trimmed by 5 bases and V by 7 bases; bases with no gene match: 9. The CDR3 DNA follows: TGTGCCAGCACCCCGGGCAGGGGGCTAACCGGGGAGCTGTTTTTT. Translation: CASTPGRGLTGELFF.